This T cell receptor (beta chain) originates from a study of cytomegalovirus exposure and HLA in healthy donors. Use of 60 Vbeta and 13 Jbeta primers characterized the PCR. TCRdb keeps only in-frame clones here, not all; method: immunoSEQ multiplex PCR. The repertoire holds about 120,000 clones, with about four fifths as singletons. CDR1 MNHEY and CDR2 SVGAGI come from the germline V gene. This CDR3 is 13 amino acids long. Trimming removed 2 bases from V and 6 bases from J; junction bases left unmatched: 4. The sequence came from a woman aged 30 to 39 in good health and CMV-seronegative. The material sequenced was PBMCs. This sequence joins TRBV6-5 and TRBJ2-7; 7 nucleotides align to TRBD2. CDR3 sequence: CASSYPAGTEQYF. The CDR3 bases are TGTGCCAGCAGTTACCCAGCGGGAACCGAGCAGTACTTC.